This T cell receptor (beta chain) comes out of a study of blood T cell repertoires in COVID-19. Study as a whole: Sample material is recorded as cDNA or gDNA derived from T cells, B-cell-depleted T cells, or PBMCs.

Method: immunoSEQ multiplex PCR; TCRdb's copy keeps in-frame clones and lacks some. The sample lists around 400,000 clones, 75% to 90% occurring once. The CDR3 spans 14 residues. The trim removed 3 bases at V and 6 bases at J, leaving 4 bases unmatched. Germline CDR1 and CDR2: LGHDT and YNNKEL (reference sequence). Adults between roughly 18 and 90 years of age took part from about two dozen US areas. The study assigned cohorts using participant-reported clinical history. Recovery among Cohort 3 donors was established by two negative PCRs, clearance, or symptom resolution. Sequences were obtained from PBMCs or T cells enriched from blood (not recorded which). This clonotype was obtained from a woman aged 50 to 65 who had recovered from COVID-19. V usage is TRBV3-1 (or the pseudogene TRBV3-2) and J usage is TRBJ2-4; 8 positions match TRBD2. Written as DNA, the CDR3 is TGTGCCAGCAGCCATCTCCTAGCGGGAAACATTCAGTACTTC. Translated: CASSHLLAGNIQYF.